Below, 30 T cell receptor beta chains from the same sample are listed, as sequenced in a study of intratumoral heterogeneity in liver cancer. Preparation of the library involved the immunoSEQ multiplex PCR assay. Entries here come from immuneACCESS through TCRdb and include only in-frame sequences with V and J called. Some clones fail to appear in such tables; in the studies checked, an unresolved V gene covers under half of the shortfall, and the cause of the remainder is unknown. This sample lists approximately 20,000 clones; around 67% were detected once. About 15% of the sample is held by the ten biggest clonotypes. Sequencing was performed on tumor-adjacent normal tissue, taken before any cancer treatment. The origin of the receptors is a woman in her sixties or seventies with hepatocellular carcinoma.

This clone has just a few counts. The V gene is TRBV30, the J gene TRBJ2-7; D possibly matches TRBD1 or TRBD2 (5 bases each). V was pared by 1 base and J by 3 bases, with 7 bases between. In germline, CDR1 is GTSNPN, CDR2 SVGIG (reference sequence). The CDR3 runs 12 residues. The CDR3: CAWSAGGYEQYF. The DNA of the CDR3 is TGTGCCTGGAGTGCTGGGGGCTACGAGCAGTACTTC.

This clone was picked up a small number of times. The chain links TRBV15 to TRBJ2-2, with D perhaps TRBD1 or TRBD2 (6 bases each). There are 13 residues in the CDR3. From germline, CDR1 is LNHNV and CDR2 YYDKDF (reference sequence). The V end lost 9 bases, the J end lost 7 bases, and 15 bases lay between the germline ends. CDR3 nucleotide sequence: TGTGCCACACCCGGGGGCCGGGTCGGGGAGCTGTTTTTT. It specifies CATPGGRVGELFF. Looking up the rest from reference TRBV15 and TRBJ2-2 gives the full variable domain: DAMVIQNPRYQVTQFGKPVTLSCSQTLNHNVMYWYQQKSSQAPKLLFHYYDKDFNNEADTPDNFQSRRPNTSFCFLDIRSPGLGDTAMYLCATPGGRVGELFFGEGSRLTVL.

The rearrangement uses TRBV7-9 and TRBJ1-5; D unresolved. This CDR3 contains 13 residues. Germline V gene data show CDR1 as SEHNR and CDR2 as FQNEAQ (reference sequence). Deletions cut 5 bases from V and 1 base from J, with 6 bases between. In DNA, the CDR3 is TGTGCCAGCAGCCCTGAGAGCAATCAGCCCCAGCATTTT. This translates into CASSPESNQPQHF.

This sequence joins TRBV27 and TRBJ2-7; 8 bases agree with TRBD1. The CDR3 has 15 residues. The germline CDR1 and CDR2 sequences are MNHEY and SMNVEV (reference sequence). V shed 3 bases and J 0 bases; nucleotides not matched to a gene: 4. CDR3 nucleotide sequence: TGTGCCAGCAGTTTCCGGACAGGGAGCTCCTACGAGCAGTACTTC. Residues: CASSFRTGSSYEQYF.

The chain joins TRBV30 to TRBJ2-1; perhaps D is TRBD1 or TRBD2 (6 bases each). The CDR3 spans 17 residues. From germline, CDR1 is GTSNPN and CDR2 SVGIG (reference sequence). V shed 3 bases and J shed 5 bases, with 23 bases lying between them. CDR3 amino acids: CAWRAQGSGGVNNEQFF. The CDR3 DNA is TGTGCCTGGAGAGCCCAGGGGTCGGGCGGGGTGAACAATGAGCAGTTCTTC.

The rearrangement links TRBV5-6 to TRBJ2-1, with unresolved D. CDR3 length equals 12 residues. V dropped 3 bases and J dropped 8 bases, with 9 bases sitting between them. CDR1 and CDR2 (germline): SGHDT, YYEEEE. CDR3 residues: CASSSGWDEQFF. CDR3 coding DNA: TGTGCCAGCAGCTCCGGTTGGGATGAGCAGTTCTTC. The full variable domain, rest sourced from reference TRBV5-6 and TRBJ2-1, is DAGVTQSPTHLIKTRGQQVTLRCSPKSGHDTVSWYQQALGQGPQFIFQYYEEEERQRGNFPDRFSGHQFPNYSSELNVNALLLGDSALYLCASSSGWDEQFFGPGTRLTVL.

The CDR3 DNA reads as TGTGCCAGCAGTACGTGGACAGGGGGCAACTATGGCTACACCTTC. This gives the protein CASSTWTGGNYGYTF. V usage is TRBV6-5 and J usage is TRBJ1-2; 11 positions agree with TRBD1. After removal of 5 bases from V and 2 bases from J, the junction contained 4 bases not matched to a gene. Germline assignment: CDR1 MNHEY and CDR2 SVGAGI. The CDR3 totals 15 residues.

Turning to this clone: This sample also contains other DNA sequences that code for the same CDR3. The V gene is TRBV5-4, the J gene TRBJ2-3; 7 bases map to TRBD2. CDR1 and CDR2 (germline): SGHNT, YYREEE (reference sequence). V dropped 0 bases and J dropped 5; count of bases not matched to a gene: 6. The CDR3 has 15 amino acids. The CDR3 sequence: CASSLEAGELDTQYF. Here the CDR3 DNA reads TGTGCCAGCAGCTTGGAGGCGGGAGAATTAGATACGCAGTATTTT.

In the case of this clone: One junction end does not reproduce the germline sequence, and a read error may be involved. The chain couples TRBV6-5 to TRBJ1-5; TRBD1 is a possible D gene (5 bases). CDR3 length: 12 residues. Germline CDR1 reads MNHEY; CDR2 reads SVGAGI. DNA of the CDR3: TGTGCAAGCAGGGCAGGGAATCAGCCCCAGCATTTT. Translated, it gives CASRAGNQPQHF.

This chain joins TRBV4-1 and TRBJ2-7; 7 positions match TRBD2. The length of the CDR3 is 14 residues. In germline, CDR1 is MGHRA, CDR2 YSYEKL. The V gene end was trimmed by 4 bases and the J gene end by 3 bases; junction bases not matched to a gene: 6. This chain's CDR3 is CASSPTGTNYEQYF. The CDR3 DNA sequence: TGCGCCAGCAGCCCAACCGGGACTAACTACGAGCAGTACTTC.

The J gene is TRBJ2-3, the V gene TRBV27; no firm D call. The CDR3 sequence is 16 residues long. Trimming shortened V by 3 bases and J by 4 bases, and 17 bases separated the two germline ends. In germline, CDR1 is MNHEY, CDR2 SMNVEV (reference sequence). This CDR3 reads CASSFLDPGYPDTQYF. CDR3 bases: TGTGCCAGCAGTTTTTTGGACCCCGGGTACCCAGATACGCAGTATTTT.

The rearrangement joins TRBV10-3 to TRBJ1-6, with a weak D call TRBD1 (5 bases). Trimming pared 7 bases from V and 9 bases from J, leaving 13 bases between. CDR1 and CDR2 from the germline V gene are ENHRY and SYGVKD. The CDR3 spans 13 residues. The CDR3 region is CAITPGKASPLHF. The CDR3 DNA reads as TGTGCCATCACCCCAGGGAAAGCTTCACCCCTCCACTTT.

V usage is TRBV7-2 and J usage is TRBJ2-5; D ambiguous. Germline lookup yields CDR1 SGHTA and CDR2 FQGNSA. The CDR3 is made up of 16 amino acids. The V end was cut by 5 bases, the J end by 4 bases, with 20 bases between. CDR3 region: CASSTRVGVLAETQYF. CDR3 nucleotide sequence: TGTGCCAGCAGCACCCGCGTTGGGGTTCTTGCAGAGACCCAGTACTTC.

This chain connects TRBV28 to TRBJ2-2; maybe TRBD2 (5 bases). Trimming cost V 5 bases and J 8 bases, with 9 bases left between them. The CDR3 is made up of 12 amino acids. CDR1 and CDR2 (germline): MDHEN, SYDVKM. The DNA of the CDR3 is TGTGCCAGCAGTCTAGCTACAGGGGAGCTGTTTTTT. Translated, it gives CASSLATGELFF.

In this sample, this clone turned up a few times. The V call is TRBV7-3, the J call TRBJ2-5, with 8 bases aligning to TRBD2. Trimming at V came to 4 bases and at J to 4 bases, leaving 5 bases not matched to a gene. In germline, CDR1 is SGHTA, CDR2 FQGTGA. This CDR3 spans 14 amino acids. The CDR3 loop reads CASSSQAGAETQYF. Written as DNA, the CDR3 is TGTGCCAGCAGCTCCCAAGCGGGAGCAGAGACCCAGTACTTC.

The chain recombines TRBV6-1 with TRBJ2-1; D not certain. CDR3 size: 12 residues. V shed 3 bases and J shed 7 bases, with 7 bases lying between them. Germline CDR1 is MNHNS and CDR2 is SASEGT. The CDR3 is CASSDNGNEQFF. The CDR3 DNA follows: TGTGCCAGCAGTGACAATGGGAATGAGCAGTTCTTC.

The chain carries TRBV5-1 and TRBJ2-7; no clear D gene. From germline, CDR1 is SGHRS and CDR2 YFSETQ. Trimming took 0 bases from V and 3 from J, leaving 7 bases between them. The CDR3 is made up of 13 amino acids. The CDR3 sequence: CASSLDGYYEQYF. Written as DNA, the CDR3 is TGCGCCAGCAGCTTGGACGGGTACTACGAGCAGTACTTC. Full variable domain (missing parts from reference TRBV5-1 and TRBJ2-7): KAGVTQTPRYLIKTRGQQVTLSCSPISGHRSVSWYQQTPGQGLQFLFEYFSETQRNKGNFPGRFSGRQFSNSRSEMNVSTLELGDSALYLCASSLDGYYEQYFGPGTRLTVT.

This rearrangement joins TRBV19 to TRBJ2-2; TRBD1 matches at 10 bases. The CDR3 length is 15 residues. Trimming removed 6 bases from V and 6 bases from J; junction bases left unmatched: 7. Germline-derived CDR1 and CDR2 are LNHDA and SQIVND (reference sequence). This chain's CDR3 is CASRAGTGVAGELFF. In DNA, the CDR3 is TGTGCCAGTAGGGCCGGGACAGGGGTAGCCGGGGAGCTGTTTTTT.

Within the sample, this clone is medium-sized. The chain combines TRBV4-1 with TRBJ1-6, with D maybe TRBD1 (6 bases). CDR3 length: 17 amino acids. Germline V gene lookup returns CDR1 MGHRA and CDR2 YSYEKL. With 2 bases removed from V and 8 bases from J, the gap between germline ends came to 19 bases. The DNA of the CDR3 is TGCGCCAGCAGCCAACTCCCGGGGGCCAGGGAAGATTCACCCCTCCACTTT. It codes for CASSQLPGAREDSPLHF.

CDR3 nucleotide sequence: TGCGCCAGCAGCCAAGATATGGGGACAGGGGGCGCGCGGGGCTACACCTTC. Residues: CASSQDMGTGGARGYTF. This chain connects TRBV4-1 to TRBJ1-2; 12 bases fit TRBD1. The V gene's germline CDR1 is MGHRA and CDR2 YSYEKL. V shed 0 bases and J 8 bases; nucleotides not matched to a gene: 10. The CDR3 spans 17 residues.

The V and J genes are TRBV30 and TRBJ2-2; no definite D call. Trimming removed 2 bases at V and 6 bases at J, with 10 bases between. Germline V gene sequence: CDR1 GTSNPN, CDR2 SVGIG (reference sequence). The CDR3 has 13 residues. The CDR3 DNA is TGTGCCTGGAGTTCGTCTTGGGCCGGGGAGCTGTTTTTT. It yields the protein CAWSSSWAGELFF. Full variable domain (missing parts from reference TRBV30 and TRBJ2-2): SQTIHQWPATLVQPVGSPLSLECTVEGTSNPNLYWYRQAAGRGLQLLFYSVGIGQISSEVPQNLSASRPQDRQFILSSKKLLLSDSGFYLCAWSSSWAGELFFGEGSRLTVL.

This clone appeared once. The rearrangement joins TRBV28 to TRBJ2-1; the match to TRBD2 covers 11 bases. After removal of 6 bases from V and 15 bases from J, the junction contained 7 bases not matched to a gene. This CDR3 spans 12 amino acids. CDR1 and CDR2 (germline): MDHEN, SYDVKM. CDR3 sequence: CASSPSGRNRFF. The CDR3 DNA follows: TGTGCCAGCAGCCCTAGCGGGAGGAATCGGTTCTTC.

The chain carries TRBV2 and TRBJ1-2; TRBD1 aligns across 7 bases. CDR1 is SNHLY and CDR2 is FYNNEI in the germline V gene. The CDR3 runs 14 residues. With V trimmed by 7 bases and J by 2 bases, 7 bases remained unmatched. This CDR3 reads CASKGDSHNYGYTF. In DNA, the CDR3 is TGTGCCAGCAAGGGGGACAGTCACAACTATGGCTACACCTTC.

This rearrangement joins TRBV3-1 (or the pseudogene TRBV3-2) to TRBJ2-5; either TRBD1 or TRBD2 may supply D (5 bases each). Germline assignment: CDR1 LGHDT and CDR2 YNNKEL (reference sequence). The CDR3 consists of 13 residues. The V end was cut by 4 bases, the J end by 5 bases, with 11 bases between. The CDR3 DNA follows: TGTGCCAGCAGCCCCCTCGAGGGGGAGACCCAGTACTTC. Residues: CASSPLEGETQYF.

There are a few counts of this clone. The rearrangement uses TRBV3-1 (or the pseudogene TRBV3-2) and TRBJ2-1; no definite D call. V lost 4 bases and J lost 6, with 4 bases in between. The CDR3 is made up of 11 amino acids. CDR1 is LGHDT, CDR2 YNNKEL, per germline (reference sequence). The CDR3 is CASSRGNEQFF. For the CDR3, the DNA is TGTGCCAGCAGCCGGGGCAATGAGCAGTTCTTC.

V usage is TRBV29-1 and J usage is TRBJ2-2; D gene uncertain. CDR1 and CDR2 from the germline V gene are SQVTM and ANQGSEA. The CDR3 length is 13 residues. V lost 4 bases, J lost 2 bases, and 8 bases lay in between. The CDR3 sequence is CSVVVGNTGELFF. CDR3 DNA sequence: TGCAGCGTTGTTGTGGGTAACACCGGGGAGCTGTTTTTT.

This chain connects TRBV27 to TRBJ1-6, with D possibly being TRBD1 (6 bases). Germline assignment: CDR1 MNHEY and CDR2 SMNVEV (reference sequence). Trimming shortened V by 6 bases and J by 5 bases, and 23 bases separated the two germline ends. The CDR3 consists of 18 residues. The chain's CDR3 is CASRLHGGGRIDNSPLHF. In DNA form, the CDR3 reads TGTGCCAGCAGACTCCATGGTGGGGGCCGCATAGATAATTCACCCCTCCACTTT.

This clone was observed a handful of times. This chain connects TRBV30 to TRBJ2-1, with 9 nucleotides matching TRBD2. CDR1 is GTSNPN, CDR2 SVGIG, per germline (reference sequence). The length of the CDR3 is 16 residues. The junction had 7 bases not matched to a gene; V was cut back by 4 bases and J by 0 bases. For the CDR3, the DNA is TGTGCCTGGAAACTAGCGGGTGGAGGCTCCTACAATGAGCAGTTCTTC. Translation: CAWKLAGGGSYNEQFF.

CDR3 in amino acids: CASSQGRDLDTQYF. The DNA of the CDR3 is TGCGCCAGCAGCCAAGGACGGGATCTGGATACGCAGTATTTT. V usage is TRBV4-1 and J usage is TRBJ2-3, with D maybe TRBD2 (5 bases). Germline V gene lookup returns CDR1 MGHRA and CDR2 YSYEKL. The CDR3 contains 14 residues. V shed 1 base and J shed 6 bases, with 11 bases lying between them.

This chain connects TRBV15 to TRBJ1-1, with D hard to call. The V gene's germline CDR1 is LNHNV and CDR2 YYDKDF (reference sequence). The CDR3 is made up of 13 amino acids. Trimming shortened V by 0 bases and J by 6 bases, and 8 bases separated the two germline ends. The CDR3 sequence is CATSRDRGPEAFF. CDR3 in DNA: TGTGCCACCAGCAGAGATAGAGGTCCTGAAGCTTTCTTT. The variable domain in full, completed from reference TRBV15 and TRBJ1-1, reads DAMVIQNPRYQVTQFGKPVTLSCSQTLNHNVMYWYQQKSSQAPKLLFHYYDKDFNNEADTPDNFQSRRPNTSFCFLDIRSPGLGDTAMYLCATSRDRGPEAFFGQGTRLTVV.